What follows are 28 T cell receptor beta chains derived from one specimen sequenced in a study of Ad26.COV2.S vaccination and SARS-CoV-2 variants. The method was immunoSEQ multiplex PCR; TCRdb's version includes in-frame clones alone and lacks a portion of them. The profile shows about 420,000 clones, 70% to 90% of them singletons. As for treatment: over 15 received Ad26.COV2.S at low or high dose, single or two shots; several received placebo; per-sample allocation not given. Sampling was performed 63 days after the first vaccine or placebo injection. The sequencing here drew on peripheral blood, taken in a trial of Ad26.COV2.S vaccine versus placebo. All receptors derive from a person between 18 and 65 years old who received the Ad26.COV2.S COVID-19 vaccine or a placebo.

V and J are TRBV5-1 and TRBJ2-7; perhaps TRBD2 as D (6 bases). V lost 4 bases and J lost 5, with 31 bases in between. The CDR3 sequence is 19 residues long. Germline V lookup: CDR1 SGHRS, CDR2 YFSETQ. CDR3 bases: TGCGCCAGCAGCCCTTGGGGGATGCCACTCCGGGAGAACAACGACGAGCAGTACTTC. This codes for CASSPWGMPLRENNDEQYF. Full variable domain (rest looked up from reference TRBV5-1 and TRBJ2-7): KAGVTQTPRYLIKTRGQQVTLSCSPISGHRSVSWYQQTPGQGLQFLFEYFSETQRNKGNFPGRFSGRQFSNSRSEMNVSTLELGDSALYLCASSPWGMPLRENNDEQYFGPGTRLTVT.

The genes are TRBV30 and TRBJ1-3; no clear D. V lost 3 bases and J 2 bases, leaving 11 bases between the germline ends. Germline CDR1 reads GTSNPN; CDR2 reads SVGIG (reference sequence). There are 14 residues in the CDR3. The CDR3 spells CAWRAMATGNTIYF. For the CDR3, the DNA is TGTGCCTGGAGGGCGATGGCAACTGGAAACACCATATATTTT.

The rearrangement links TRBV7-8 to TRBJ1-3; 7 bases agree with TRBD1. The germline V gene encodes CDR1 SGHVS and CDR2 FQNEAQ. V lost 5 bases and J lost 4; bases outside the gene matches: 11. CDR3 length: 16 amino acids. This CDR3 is CASSPKGQVSGNTIYF. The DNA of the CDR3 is TGTGCCAGCAGCCCAAAAGGACAGGTTTCGGGAAACACCATATATTTT.

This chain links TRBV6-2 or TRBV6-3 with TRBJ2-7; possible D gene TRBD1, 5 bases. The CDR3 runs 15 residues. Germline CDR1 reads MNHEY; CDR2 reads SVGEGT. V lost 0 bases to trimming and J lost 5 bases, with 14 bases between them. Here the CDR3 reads CASSYSGREGDEQYF. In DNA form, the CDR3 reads TGTGCCAGCAGTTACTCCGGCAGGGAAGGCGACGAGCAGTACTTC.

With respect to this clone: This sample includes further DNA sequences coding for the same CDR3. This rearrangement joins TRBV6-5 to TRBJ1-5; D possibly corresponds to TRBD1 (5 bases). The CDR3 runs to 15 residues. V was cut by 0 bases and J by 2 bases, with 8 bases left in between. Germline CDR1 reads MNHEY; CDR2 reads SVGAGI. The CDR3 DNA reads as TGTGCCAGCAGTTACTCGATAGGGGGCAATCAGCCCCAGCATTTT. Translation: CASSYSIGGNQPQHF.

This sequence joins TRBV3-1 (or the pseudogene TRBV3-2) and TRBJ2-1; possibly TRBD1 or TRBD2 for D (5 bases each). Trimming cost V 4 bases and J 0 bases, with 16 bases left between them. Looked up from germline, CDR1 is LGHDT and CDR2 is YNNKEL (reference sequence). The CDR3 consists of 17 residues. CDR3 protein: CASSRAGGRRSYNEQFF. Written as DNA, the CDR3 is TGTGCCAGCAGCCGGGCTGGGGGACGCCGCTCCTACAATGAGCAGTTCTTC.

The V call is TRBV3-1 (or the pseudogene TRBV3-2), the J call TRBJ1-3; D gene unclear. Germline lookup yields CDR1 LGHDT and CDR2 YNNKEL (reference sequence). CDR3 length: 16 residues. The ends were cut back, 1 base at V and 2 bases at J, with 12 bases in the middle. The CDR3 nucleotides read TGTGCCAGCAGCCAAGCCCGGACTTGGCCTGGAAACACCATATATTTT. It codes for CASSQARTWPGNTIYF.

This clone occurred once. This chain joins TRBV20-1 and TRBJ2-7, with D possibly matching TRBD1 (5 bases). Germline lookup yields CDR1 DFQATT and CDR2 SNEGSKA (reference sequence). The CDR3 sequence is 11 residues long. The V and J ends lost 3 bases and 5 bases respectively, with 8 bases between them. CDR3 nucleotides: TGCAGTGCTAGCCAGGGCCACGAGCAGTACTTC. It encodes CSASQGHEQYF.

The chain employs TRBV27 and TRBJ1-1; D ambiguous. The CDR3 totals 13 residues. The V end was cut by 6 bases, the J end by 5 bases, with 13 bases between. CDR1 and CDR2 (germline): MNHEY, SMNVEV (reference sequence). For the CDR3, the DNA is TGTGCCAGCAGGATTAGACCCCGAACTGAAGCTTTCTTT. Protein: CASRIRPRTEAFF.

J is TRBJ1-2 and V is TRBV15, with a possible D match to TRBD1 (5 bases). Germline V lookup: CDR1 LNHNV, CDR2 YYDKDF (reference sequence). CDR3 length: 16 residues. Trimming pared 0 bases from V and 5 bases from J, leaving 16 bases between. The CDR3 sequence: CATSRDGRGTLYGYTF. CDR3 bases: TGTGCCACCAGCAGAGATGGGAGGGGCACTCTATATGGCTACACCTTC.

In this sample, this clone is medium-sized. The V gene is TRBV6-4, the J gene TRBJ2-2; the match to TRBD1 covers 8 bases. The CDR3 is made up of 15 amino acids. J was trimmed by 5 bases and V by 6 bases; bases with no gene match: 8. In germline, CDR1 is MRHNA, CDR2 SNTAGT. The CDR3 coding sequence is TGTGCCAGCAGCTCCGGACAGGGTTCTACCGGGGAGCTGTTTTTT. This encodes CASSSGQGSTGELFF.

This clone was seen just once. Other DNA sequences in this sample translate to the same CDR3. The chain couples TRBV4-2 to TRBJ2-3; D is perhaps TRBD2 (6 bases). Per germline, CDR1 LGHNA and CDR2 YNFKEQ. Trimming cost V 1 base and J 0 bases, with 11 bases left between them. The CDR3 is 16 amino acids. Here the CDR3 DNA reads TGTGCCAGCAGCCAAGTGCAGCGGGTTAGCACAGATACGCAGTATTTT. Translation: CASSQVQRVSTDTQYF.

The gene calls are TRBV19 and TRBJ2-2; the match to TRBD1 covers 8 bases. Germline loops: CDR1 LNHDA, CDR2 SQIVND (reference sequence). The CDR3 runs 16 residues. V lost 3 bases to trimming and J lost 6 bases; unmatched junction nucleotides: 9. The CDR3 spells CASSIRGTGSPGELFF. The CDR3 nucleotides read TGTGCCAGTAGTATTAGGGGGACAGGATCTCCCGGGGAGCTGTTTTTT. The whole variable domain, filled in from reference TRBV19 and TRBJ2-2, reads DGGITQSPKYLFRKEGQNVTLSCEQNLNHDAMYWYRQDPGQGLRLIYYSQIVNDFQKGDIAEGYSVSREKKESFPLTVTSAQKNPTAFYLCASSIRGTGSPGELFFGEGSRLTVL.

CDR3 sequence (DNA): TGTGCCAGCAGCCATCCCGAGCTTAGGGGAAACACCATATATTTT. Translating gives CASSHPELRGNTIYF. The chain uses TRBV14 and TRBJ1-3; D is unresolved. Trimming cost V 3 bases and J 4 bases, with 13 bases left between them. Germline V gene lookup returns CDR1 SGHDN and CDR2 FVKESK. The CDR3 sequence is 15 residues long.

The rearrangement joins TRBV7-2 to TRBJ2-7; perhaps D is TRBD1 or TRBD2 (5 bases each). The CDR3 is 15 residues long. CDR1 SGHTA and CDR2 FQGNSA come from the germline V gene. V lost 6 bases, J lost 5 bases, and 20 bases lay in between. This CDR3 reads CASRSGTDPTNEQYF. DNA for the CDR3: TGTGCCAGCAGGAGTGGGACGGACCCAACCAACGAGCAGTACTTC.

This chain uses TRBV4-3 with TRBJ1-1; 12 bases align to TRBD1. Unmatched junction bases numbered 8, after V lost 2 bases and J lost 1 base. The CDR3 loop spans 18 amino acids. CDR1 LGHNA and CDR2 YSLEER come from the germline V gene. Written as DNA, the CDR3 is TGCGCCAGCAGCCAAAAAGTGGGACAGGGGGCTCGGAACACTGAAGCTTTCTTT. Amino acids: CASSQKVGQGARNTEAFF.

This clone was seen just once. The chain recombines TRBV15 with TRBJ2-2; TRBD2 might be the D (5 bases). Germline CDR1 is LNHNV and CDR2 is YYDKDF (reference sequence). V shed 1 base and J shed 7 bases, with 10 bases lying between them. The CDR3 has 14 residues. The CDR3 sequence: CATSRGEGSGELFF. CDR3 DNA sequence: TGTGCCACCAGCAGAGGAGAGGGCAGCGGGGAGCTGTTTTTT.

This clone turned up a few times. The CDR3 reads CASSLGVGGSSEQFF. The CDR3 DNA follows: TGTGCCAGCAGTTTAGGTGTCGGGGGTTCATCTGAGCAGTTCTTC. The chain recombines TRBV27 with TRBJ2-1, with a possible D match to TRBD2 (6 bases). With 2 bases removed from V and 9 bases from J, the gap between germline ends came to 17 bases. The length of the CDR3 is 15 residues. Germline CDR1 reads MNHEY; CDR2 reads SMNVEV (reference sequence).

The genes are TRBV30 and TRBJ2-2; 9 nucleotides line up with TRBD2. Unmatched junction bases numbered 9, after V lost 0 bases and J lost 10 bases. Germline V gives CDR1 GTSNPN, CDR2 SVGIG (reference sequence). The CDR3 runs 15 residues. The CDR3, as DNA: TGTGCCTGGAGTGTACGCTCGCTAGCGGGGTCGGAGCTGTTTTTT. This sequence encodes CAWSVRSLAGSELFF.

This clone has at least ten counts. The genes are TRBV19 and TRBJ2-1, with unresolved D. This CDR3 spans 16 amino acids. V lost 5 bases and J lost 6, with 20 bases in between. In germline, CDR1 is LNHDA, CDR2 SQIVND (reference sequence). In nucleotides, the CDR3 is TGTGCCAGTAGTCATTCCTTGGGGTACCTTCTCAATGAGCAGTTCTTC. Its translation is CASSHSLGYLLNEQFF.

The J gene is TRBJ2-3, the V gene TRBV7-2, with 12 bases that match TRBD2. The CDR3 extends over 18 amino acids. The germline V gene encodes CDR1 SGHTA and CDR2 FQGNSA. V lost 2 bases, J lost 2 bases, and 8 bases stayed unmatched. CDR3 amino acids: CASSLRATSGGHTDTQYF. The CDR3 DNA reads TGTGCCAGCAGCTTACGGGCAACTAGCGGGGGGCACACAGATACGCAGTATTTT.

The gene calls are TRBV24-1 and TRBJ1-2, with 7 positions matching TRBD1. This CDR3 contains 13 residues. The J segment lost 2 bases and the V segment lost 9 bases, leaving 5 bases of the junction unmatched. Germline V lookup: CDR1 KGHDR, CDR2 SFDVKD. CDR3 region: CATSLTGNYGYTF. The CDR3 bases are TGTGCCACCTCACTGACAGGGAACTATGGCTACACCTTC.

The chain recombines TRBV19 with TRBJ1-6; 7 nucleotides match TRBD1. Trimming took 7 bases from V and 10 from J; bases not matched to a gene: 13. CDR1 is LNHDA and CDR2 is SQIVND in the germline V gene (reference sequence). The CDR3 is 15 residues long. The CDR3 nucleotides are TGTGCCAGTAAGGAGGACAGGATAGTGAGCTCACCCCTCCACTTT. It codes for CASKEDRIVSSPLHF.

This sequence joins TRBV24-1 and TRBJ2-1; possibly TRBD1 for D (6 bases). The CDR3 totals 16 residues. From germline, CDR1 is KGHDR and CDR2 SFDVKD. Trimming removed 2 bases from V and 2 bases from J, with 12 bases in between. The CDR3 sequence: CATSDSWTATYNEQFF. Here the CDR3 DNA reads TGTGCCACCAGTGATTCTTGGACAGCAACCTACAATGAGCAGTTCTTC.

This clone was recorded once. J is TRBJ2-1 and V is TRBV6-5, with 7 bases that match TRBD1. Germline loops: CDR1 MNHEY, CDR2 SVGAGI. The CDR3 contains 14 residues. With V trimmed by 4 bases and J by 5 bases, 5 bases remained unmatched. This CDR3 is CASSFRTGDNEQFF. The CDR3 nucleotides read TGTGCCAGCAGTTTTCGTACAGGGGACAATGAGCAGTTCTTC.

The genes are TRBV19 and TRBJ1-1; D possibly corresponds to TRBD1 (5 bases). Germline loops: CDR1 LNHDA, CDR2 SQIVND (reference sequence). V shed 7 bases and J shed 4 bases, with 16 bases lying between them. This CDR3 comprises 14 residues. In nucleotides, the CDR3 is TGTGCCAGTACTCCAGGGCGAACGGCCACTGAAGCTTTCTTT. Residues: CASTPGRTATEAFF.

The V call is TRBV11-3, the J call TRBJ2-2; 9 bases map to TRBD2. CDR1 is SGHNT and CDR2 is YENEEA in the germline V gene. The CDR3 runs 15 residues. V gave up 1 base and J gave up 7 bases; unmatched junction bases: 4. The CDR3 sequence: CASSLGGLAGGELFF. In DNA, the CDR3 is TGTGCCAGCAGCTTAGGGGGACTAGCAGGCGGGGAGCTGTTTTTT.

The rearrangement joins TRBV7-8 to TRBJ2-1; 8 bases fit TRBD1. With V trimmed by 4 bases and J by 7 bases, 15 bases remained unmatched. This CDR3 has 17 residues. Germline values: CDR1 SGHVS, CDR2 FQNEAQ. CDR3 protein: CASSSASRTGPVNEQFF. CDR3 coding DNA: TGTGCCAGCAGCTCGGCAAGTCGGACAGGGCCCGTAAATGAGCAGTTCTTC.